Below are 13 T cell receptor beta chains sequenced from a single sample in a study of T cells in localized non-small cell lung cancer. Here immunoSEQ multiplex PCR was the method, and the copy in TCRdb shows in-frame clones only, minus some. The sample holds roughly 67,000 clones, about four fifths seen once. Here the sequenced sample was peripheral blood, taken before any cancer treatment. The origin of the receptors is a female donor over 55 with stage I lung adenocarcinoma.

This clone was observed once. The rearrangement uses TRBV7-9 and TRBJ2-7, with TRBD1 matching over 9 bases. Trimming took 6 bases from V and 1 from J; bases not matched to a gene: 7. The CDR3 is 15 amino acids. Per germline, CDR1 SEHNR and CDR2 FQNEAQ (reference sequence). CDR3 coding DNA: TGTGCCAGCAGAGCTACAGGGGGCAGATCCTACGAGCAGTACTTC. The encoded protein is CASRATGGRSYEQYF.

The rearrangement uses TRBV6-5 and TRBJ1-2, with D perhaps matching TRBD1 (6 bases). CDR1 and CDR2 from the germline V gene are MNHEY and SVGAGI. The CDR3 contains 16 residues. Deletions cut 2 bases from V and 0 bases from J, with 13 bases between. CDR3 sequence (DNA): TGTGCCAGCAGTTACGTGGGACAACTAGCTAACTATGGCTACACCTTC. Protein sequence: CASSYVGQLANYGYTF.

This clone appeared once. This chain links TRBV6-1 with TRBJ2-1; TRBD2 is a possible D gene (6 bases). Trimming took 3 bases from V and 7 from J, leaving 16 bases between them. The length of the CDR3 is 15 residues. Germline lookup yields CDR1 MNHNS and CDR2 SASEGT. CDR3 nucleotides: TGTGCCAGCAGTGAGCCGGGACTTAGTCGAAATGAGCAGTTCTTC. This codes for CASSEPGLSRNEQFF.

This chain uses TRBV29-1 with TRBJ1-2; D is possibly TRBD1 (6 bases). Germline V gene sequence: CDR1 SQVTM, CDR2 ANQGSEA. There are 12 residues in the CDR3. The chain's CDR3 is CSYLDSVYGYTF. CDR3 bases: TGCAGTTACTTGGACAGCGTCTATGGCTACACCTTC.

In its sample, this clone was seen once. The chain couples TRBV18 to TRBJ1-6; a weak D match, TRBD1 (6 bases). Germline V CDR1 and CDR2: KGHSH, LQKENI. The germline V and J ends were trimmed by 3 bases and 4 bases, with 13 bases remaining between them. The CDR3 extends over 16 amino acids. The CDR3 nucleotides are TGTGCCAGCTCACCTCTGGGAAGGGGGTATAATTCACCCCTCCACTTT. Translated, it gives CASSPLGRGYNSPLHF.

The chain uses TRBV5-1 and TRBJ2-5; possibly TRBD1 or TRBD2 for D (5 bases each). The CDR3 sequence is 14 residues long. Trimming cost V 1 base and J 9 bases, with 16 bases left between them. Germline V gene lookup returns CDR1 SGHRS and CDR2 YFSETQ. The CDR3 nucleotides read TGCGCCAGCAGCTTGAGGGGAGCTGAAAGGGCCCAGTACTTC. Encoded protein: CASSLRGAERAQYF.

The chain carries TRBV18 and TRBJ1-2; 8 nucleotides agree with TRBD1. The junction had 10 bases not matched to a gene; V was cut back by 4 bases and J by 3 bases. This CDR3 has 16 amino acids. CDR1 KGHSH and CDR2 LQKENI come from the germline V gene. CDR3 protein: CASSLITSTGDYGYTF. In nucleotides, the CDR3 is TGTGCCAGCTCACTAATTACCTCGACAGGGGACTATGGCTACACCTTC.

This chain links TRBV19 with TRBJ2-7, with 13 bases matching TRBD2. Trimming cost V 2 bases and J 3 bases; bases outside gene matches: 1. The CDR3 is made up of 15 amino acids. Germline values: CDR1 LNHDA, CDR2 SQIVND (reference sequence). In DNA, the CDR3 is TGTGCCAGTAGTATATGGACTAGCGGGAGCTACGAGCAGTACTTC. This encodes CASSIWTSGSYEQYF.

V and J are TRBV2 and TRBJ1-2; tentatively, D is TRBD1 (6 bases). CDR3 length equals 15 residues. V shed 3 bases and J shed 4 bases, with 15 bases lying between them. The germline CDR1 and CDR2 sequences are SNHLY and FYNNEI. CDR3 amino acids: CASSERDITPYGYTF. CDR3 DNA sequence: TGTGCCAGCAGTGAGAGGGACATTACTCCCTATGGCTACACCTTC.

The J gene is TRBJ1-5, the V gene TRBV2; possibly TRBD1 for D (5 bases). There are 13 residues in the CDR3. V dropped 5 bases and J dropped 7 bases, with 12 bases sitting between them. Germline CDR1 reads SNHLY; CDR2 reads FYNNEI. In nucleotides, the CDR3 is TGTGCCAGCAGTTCCGAACGGGACCAGCCCCAGCATTTT. It encodes CASSSERDQPQHF.

V is TRBV6-1 and J is TRBJ1-1; no definite D call. The CDR3 runs 13 residues. V shed 11 bases and J shed 5 bases, with 18 bases lying between them. CDR1 is MNHNS, CDR2 SASEGT, per germline. Written as DNA, the CDR3 is TGTGCCTCTTCTCGGCGGGGTGAAACTGAAGCTTTCTTT. As protein: CASSRRGETEAFF.

The chain uses TRBV5-8 and TRBJ2-1; 8 bases are shared with TRBD1. V lost 7 bases, J lost 0 bases, and 12 bases stayed unmatched. The CDR3 length is 17 residues. Germline V CDR1 and CDR2: SGHTS, YDEGEE. This chain's CDR3 is CASYHWTGMSSYNEQFF. The CDR3 DNA reads TGTGCCAGCTATCACTGGACAGGGATGAGCTCCTACAATGAGCAGTTCTTC. The whole variable domain, remainder taken from reference TRBV5-8 and TRBJ2-1, is EAGVTQSPTHLIKTRGQQATLRCSPISGHTSVYWYQQALGLGLQFLLWYDEGEERNRGNFPPRFSGRQFPNYSSELNVNALELEDSALYLCASYHWTGMSSYNEQFFGPGTRLTVL.

In regard to this clone: Compared with germline, one end of the junction differs, possibly owing to a read error. J is TRBJ2-3 and V is TRBV7-7, with D unclear. Germline V lookup: CDR1 SSHAT, CDR2 FNYEAQ (reference sequence). CDR3 length: 13 residues. Here the CDR3 reads CASSLASTDTQYF. The CDR3 coding sequence is TGTGCTAGCAGCTTAGCCAGCACAGATACGCAGTATTTT.